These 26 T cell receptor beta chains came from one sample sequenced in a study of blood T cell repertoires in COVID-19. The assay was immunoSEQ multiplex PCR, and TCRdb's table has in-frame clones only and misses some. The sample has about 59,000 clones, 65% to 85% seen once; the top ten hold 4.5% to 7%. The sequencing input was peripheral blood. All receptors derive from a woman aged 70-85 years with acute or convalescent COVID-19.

The CDR3: CSVVVGLSSGETQYF. The DNA for the CDR3 is TGCAGCGTTGTTGTTGGGTTGTCTAGCGGGGAGACCCAGTACTTC. The J gene is TRBJ2-5, the V gene TRBV29-1; 8 nucleotides agree with TRBD2. CDR1 is SQVTM and CDR2 is ANQGSEA in the germline V gene. This CDR3 has 15 residues. V dropped 4 bases and J dropped 5; count of bases not matched to a gene: 12. The full variable domain, rest sourced from reference TRBV29-1 and TRBJ2-5, is SAVISQKPSRDICQRGTSLTIQCQVDSQVTMMFWYRQQPGQSLTLIATANQGSEATYESGFVIDKFPISRPNLTFSTLTVSNMSPEDSSIYLCSVVVGLSSGETQYFGPGTRLLVL.

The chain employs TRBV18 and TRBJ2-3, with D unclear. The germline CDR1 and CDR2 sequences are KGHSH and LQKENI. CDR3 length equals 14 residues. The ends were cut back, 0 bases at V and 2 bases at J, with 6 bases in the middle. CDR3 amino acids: CASSPPTLTDTQYF. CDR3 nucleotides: TGTGCCAGCTCACCACCGACTCTCACAGATACGCAGTATTTT.

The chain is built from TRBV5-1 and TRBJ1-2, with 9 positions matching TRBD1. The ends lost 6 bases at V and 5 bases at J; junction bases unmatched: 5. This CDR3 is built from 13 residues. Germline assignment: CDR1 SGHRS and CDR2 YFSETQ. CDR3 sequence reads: CASTPGTGYGYTF. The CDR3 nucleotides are TGCGCCAGCACCCCCGGGACAGGGTATGGCTACACCTTC.

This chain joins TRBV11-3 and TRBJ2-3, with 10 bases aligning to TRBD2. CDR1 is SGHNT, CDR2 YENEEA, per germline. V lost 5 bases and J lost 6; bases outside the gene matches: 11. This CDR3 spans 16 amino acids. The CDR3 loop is CASSGRSGGVADTQYF. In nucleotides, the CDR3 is TGTGCCAGCAGCGGCCGGAGCGGGGGGGTGGCGGATACGCAGTATTTT.

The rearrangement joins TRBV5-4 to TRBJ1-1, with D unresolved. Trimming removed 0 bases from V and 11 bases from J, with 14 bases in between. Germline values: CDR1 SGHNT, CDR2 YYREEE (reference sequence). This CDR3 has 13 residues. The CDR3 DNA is TGTGCCAGCAGCTTGGTAGGTCAGGTAGGCGCTTTCTTT. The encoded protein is CASSLVGQVGAFF. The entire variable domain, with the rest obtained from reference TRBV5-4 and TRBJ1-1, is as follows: ETGVTQSPTHLIKTRGQQVTLRCSSQSGHNTVSWYQQALGQGPQFIFQYYREEENGRGNFPPRFSGLQFPNYSSELNVNALELDDSALYLCASSLVGQVGAFFGQGTRLTVV.

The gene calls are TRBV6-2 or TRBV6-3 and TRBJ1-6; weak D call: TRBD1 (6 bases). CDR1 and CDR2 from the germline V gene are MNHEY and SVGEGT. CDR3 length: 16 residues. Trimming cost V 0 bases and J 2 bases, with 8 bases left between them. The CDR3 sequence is CASSYSQGTYNSPLHF. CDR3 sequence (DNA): TGTGCCAGCAGTTACTCGCAGGGGACCTATAATTCACCCCTCCACTTT.

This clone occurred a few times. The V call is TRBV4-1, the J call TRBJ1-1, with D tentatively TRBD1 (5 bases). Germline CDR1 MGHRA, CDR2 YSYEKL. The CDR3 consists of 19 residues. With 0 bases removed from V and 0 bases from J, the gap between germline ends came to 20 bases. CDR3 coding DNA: TGCGCCAGCAGCCAAGACCCCTGGGGCGGTAATAGGGTGAACACTGAAGCTTTCTTT. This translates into CASSQDPWGGNRVNTEAFF.

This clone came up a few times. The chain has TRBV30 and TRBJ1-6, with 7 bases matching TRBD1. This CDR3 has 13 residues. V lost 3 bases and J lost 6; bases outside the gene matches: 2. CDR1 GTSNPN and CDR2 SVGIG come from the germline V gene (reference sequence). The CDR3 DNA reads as TGTGCCTGGAGGGGGGACAGTAATTCACCCCTCCACTTT. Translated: CAWRGDSNSPLHF. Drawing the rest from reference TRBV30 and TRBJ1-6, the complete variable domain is SQTIHQWPATLVQPVGSPLSLECTVEGTSNPNLYWYRQAAGRGLQLLFYSVGIGQISSEVPQNLSASRPQDRQFILSSKKLLLSDSGFYLCAWRGDSNSPLHFGNGTRLTVT.

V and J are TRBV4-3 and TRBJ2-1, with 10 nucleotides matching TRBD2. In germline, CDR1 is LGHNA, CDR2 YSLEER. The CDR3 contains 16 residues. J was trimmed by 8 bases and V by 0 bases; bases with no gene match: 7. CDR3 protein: CASSQDQLAGFYEQFF. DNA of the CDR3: TGCGCCAGCAGCCAAGATCAACTAGCGGGGTTCTATGAGCAGTTCTTC.

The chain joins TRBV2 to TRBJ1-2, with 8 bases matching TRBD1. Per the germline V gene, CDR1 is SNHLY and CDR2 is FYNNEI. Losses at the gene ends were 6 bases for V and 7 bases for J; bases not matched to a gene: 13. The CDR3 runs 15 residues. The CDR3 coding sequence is TGTGCCAGCAGGCCCGAGACAGGGGCCCTCATTGGCTACACCTTC. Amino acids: CASRPETGALIGYTF.

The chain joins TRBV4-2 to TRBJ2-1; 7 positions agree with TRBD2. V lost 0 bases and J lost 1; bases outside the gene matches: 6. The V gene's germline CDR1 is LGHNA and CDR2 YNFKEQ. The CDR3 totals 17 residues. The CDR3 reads CASSQDRWGGSYNEQFF. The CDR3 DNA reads TGTGCCAGCAGCCAAGATCGTTGGGGGGGGTCCTACAATGAGCAGTTCTTC.

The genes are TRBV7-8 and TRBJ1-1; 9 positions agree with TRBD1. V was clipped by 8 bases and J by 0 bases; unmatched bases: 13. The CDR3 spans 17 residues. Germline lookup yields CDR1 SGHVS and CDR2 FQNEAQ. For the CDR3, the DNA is TGTGCCAGCCGGGACAGGGAACTTTCCATCATGAACACTGAAGCTTTCTTT. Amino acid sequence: CASRDRELSIMNTEAFF.

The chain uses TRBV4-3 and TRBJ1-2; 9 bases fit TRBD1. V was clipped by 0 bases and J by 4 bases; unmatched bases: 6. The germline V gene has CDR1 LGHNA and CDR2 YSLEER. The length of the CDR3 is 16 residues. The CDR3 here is CASSQDRDRAFYGYTF. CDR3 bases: TGCGCCAGCAGCCAAGACCGGGACAGGGCTTTCTATGGCTACACCTTC.

CDR3 nucleotides: TGTGCCAGTAGAGACAGGGACAATCAGCCCCAGCATTTT. As protein: CASRDRDNQPQHF. The rearrangement joins TRBV19 to TRBJ1-5; 7 nucleotides line up with TRBD1. This CDR3 region has 13 residues. CDR1 and CDR2 from the germline V gene are LNHDA and SQIVND (reference sequence). V lost 6 bases and J lost 3; bases outside the gene matches: 2.

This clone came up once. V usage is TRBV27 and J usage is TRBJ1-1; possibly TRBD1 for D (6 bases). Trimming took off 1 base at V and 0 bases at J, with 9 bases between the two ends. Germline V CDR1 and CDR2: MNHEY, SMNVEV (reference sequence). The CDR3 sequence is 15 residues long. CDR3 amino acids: CASSLFGQLNTEAFF. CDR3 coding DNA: TGTGCCAGCAGTTTATTCGGACAGCTGAACACTGAAGCTTTCTTT.

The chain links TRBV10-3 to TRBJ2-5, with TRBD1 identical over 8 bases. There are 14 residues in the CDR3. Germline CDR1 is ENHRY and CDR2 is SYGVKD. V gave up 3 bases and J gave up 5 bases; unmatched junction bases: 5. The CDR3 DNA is TGTGCCATCAGTGACGGACAGGGTCGGGAGACCCAGTACTTC. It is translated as CAISDGQGRETQYF.

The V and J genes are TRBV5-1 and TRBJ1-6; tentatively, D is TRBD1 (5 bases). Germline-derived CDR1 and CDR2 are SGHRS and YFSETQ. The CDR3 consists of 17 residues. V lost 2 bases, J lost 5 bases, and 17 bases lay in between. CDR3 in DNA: TGCGCCAGCAGCTTTCGTCGGCCCGACAGTGATAATTCACCCCTCCACTTT. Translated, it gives CASSFRRPDSDNSPLHF.

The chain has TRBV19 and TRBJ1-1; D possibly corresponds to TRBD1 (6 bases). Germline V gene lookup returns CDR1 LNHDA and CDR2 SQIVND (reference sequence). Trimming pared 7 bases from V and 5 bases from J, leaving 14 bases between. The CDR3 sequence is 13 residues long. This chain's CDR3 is CASKGDGRTEAFF. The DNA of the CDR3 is TGTGCCAGTAAGGGGGACGGGAGGACTGAAGCTTTCTTT.

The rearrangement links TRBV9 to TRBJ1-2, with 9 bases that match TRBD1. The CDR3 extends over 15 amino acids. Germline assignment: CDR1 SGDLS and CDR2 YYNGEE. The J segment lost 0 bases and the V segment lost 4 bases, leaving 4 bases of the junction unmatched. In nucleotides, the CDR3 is TGTGCCAGCAGCCCCCGGGACAGGGCTAACTATGGCTACACCTTC. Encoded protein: CASSPRDRANYGYTF.

The CDR3, as DNA: TGTGCCAGCGACAGGGTGGCAAATCAGCCCCAGCATTTT. Amino acid sequence: CASDRVANQPQHF. J is TRBJ1-5 and V is TRBV21-1; the D call TRBD1 from the table was never checked on the DNA. TRBV21-1 is assigned pseudogene status. The CDR3 loop spans 13 amino acids.

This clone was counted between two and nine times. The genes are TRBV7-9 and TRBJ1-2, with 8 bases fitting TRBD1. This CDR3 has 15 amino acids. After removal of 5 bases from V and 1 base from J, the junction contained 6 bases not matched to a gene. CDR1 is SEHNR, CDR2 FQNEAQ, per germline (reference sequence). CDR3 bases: TGTGCCAGCAGCCTAAACACAGGGGGTAACTATGGCTACACCTTC. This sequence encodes CASSLNTGGNYGYTF.

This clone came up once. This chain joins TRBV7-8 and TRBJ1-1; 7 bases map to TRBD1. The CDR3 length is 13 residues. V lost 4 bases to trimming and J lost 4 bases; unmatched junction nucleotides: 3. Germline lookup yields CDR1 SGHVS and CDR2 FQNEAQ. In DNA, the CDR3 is TGTGCCAGCAGCTCCGAGGGGGCCACTGAAGCTTTCTTT. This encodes CASSSEGATEAFF.

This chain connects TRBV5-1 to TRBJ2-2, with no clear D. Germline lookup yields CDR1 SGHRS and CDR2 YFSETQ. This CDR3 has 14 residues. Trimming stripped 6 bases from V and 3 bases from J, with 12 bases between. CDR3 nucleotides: TGCGCCAGCACCCCCTCCGGTTACACCGGGGAGCTGTTTTTT. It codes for CASTPSGYTGELFF.

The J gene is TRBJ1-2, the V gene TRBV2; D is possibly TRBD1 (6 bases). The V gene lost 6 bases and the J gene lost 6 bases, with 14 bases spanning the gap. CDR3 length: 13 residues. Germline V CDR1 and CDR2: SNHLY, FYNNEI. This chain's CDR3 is CASSLWGRDGYTF. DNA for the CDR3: TGTGCCAGCAGCCTATGGGGGCGCGATGGCTACACCTTC.

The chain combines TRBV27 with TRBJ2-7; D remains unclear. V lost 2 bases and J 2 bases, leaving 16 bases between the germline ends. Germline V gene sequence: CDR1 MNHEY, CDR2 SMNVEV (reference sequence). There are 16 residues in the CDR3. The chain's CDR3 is CASSLIGTAITYEQYF. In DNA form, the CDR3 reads TGTGCCAGCAGTTTAATAGGTACAGCAATTACCTACGAGCAGTACTTC.

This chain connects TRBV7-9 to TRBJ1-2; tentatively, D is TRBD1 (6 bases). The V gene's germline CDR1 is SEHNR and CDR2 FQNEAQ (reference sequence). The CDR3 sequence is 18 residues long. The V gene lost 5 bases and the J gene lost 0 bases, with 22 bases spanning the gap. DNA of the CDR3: TGTGCCAGCAGCCTAGGAGGAGGTAGGACAGACTCTAACTATGGCTACACCTTC. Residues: CASSLGGGRTDSNYGYTF.